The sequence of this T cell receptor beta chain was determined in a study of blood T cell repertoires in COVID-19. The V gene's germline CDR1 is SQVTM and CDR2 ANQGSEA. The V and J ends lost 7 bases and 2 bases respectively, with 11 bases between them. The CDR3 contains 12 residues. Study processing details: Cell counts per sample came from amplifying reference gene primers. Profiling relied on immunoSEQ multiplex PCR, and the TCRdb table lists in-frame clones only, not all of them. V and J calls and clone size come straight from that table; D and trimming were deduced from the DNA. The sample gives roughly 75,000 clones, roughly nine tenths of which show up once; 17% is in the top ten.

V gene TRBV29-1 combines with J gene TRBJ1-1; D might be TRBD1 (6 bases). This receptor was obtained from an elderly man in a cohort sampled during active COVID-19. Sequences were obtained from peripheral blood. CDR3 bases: TGCAGCGGAAGACAGGCCAACACTGAAGCTTTCTTT. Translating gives CSGRQANTEAFF.